Included here is one T cell receptor (beta chain) sequence, with context. Ten or more counts support this clonotype. What this receptor recognizes is not known. No much larger clone is present one base from it, and per-base qualities are unavailable. Reads for this sample came from an Illumina HiSeq 2500. TCR beta libraries were prepared by quantitative 5'-RACE with molecular barcodes. The authors' pipeline ran thus. A new computational method, built on a probabilistic model of VDJ rearrangement, was used to identify disease-linked TCR variants. TCRdb passed the public sequencing reads through fastp at Q25 and MiXCR, retaining productive beta sequences. Records with the same CDR3 protein are collapsed into one entry carrying the most frequent genes and DNA. TCRdb, not the original authors, processed these V and J calls. Present in this sample are about 800,000 distinct CDR3 sequences, approximately 12% of which were seen just once. The ten largest make up approximately 0.51% of the sample.

The record originates from a study of CD8 T cells in ankylosing spondylitis (dated by TCRdb to 2016 to 2017). A note on the overall study: The study set out to find disease-linked TCR variants by profiling T cell receptor beta repertoires in ankylosing spondylitis patients and healthy donors. Peripheral blood samples were taken, and synovial fluid was additionally collected from ankylosing spondylitis patients. The full study cohort comprised 20 to 30 ankylosing spondylitis patients and roughly 100 healthy donors.

Paper-wide results and their limitations: Significant enrichment of the disease-linked clones was reported in matched synovial fluid samples from ankylosing spondylitis patients. Some motif variants had previously been reported in the synovial fluid and blood of reactive arthritis patients, which suggests shared mechanisms of disease initiation. A TCR beta motif made up of eight or nine highly homologous amino acid variants appeared to be characteristic of blood from ankylosing spondylitis patients. The disease-linked clones had a CD8+ phenotype and were found at relatively low frequencies in peripheral blood.

The CDR3, from cysteine to phenylalanine, totals 13 residues. Solely the CDR3 DNA is kept, with 39 bases framed from the first base. Trimming costs V 4 bases and J 4 bases, and their ends lie 8 bases apart. Sequencing used blood, either unsorted or a sorted T cell fraction (not recorded which). The receptor's source is a male donor with ankylosing spondylitis. The sequence links TRBV12-3 or TRBV12-4 to TRBJ2-1, with the D call perhaps TRBD1 or TRBD2, each one matching 5 bases. The CDR3 amino acid sequence is: CASSWDGYNEQFF. At the DNA level, the sequence is TGTGCCAGCAGTTGGGACGGATACAATGAGCAGTTCTTC.